This paragraph covers one TCR beta chain sequence. Its antigen is still unknown. These data are taken from a study of T-cell memory formation after mild COVID-19. CDR3 length: 17 amino acids. J gave up 1 base and V 1 base, and 6 bases lay outside the gene matches. Germline V gene lookup returns CDR1 SGHAT and CDR2 FQNNGV. Study findings and constraints: Clones shrinking from day 15 to 85 showed even CD4/CD8 mixes; later expanders tilted CD4+. Cross-reactive memory appears to have joined, as suggested by some responding clones showing up in pre-infection memory.

TCRdb re-analysed the 5' RACE reads in MiXCR, keeping a single row per CDR3 protein. The sample carries more than 150,000 distinct CDR3 sequences, around 20% recorded once. The receptor comes from a man younger than 35 who had mild COVID-19 (a few samples of this study predate the infection). Cell type and time point are not known. The specimen was PBMCs or a T cell subset sorted from them (not recorded which). V usage is TRBV11-2 and J usage is TRBJ2-3, with TRBD2 identical over 9 bases. CDR3 region: CASSLVSLAGRTDTQYF. For the CDR3, the DNA is TGTGCCAGCAGCTTAGTGTCTCTAGCGGGGCGCACAGATACGCAGTATTTT.